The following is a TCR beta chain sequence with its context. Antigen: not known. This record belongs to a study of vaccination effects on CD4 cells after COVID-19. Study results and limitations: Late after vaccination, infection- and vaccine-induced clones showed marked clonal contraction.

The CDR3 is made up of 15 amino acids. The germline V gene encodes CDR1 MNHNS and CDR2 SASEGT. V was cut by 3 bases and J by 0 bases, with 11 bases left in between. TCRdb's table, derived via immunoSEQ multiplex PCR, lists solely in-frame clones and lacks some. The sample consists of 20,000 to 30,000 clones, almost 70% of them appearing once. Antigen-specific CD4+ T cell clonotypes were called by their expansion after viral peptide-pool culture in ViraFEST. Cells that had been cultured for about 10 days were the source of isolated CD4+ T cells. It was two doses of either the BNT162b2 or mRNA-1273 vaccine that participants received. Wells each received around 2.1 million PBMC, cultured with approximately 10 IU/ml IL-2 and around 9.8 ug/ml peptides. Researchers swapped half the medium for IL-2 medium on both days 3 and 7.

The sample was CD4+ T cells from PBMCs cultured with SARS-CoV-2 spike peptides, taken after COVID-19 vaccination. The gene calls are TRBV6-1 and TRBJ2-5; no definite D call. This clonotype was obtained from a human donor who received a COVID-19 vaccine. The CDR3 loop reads CASSENNLYQETQYF. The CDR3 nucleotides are TGTGCCAGCAGTGAGAATAACCTGTACCAAGAGACCCAGTACTTC.